This TCR beta chain was captured by sequencing in a study of beta chain features in type 1 diabetes listed by TCRdb under 2018. In terms of the full investigation: Mean age, gender distribution, total cell number and subset yield were not different between patients and healthy donors. Across all samples, fewer than 130 million sorted cells were examined, and cell number per subset correlated strongly with RNA yield. In the study, recently diagnosed type 1 diabetes patients and matched healthy donors were compared on the TCRB repertoires of their sorted circulating CD4+ T cell subsets. Regulatory and stem cell-like memory subsets were isolated from only 8 patients and roughly 8 healthy donors, whereas naive and central memory subsets came from all 30 or so donors. The investigation overall reported the following: Fewer insertions and more nucleotide deletions at VDJ recombination sites were observed in patients with type 1 diabetes, implying thymic rearrangement abnormalities. Because small numbers of individuals were included in the HLA sub-analyses, any influence of HLA type on TCRB rearrangement was left unresolved. Because cDNA was sequenced instead of genomic DNA, highly expressing activated cells could be over-represented, though the groups showed no difference in activation or CD3 levels. A moderate but significant shortening of TCRB CDR3 length was observed in type 1 diabetes patients in all four CD4+ subsets. PCR might favor shorter templates, but patient and control samples were amplified and corrected together, so any skew would affect both groups equally. Naive, central memory and regulatory TCRB repertoires appeared more similar among patients than among healthy donors.

Spanning cysteine to phenylalanine, the CDR3 consists of 21 amino acids. Only the CDR3 DNA is retained, 63 bases long and in frame from the first base. CDR1 and CDR2 (MDHEN, SYDVKM) derive from the germline V gene. V sheds 6 bases and J sheds 0 bases, leaving 32 bases between their ends. Points on this clone: This clone's antigen is unknown. No much larger clone is present one base from it, and per-base qualities are unavailable.

Each donor gave one peripheral blood draw, roughly 120 mL on average, collected into heparinised tubes. A BD FACSAria II and a panel including CD45RO, CCR7, CD25, CD127, CD95 and CD27 were used to sort naive, central memory, regulatory and stem cell-like memory CD4+ T cells. Purity was above 95% for every sorted population. PBMCs were separated immediately by Lymphoprep density gradient centrifugation and were stained directly, without being cultured. Samples were stained and sorted in pairs, with one healthy donor and one patient per experiment, so that batch effects were minimized. The High Capacity cDNA Reverse Transcription Kit was used to reverse transcribe all of the isolated RNA, meaning that expressed TCRB transcripts were what got sequenced. Deep immunoSEQ sequencing was applied to naive, central memory and regulatory T cell samples, giving an average of about 3.7 million total reads per sample. Sorted cells were lysed in RLT buffer and RNA was extracted with DNase-treated RNeasy Micro or Mini kits, depending on cell number. Each cell subset was processed separately to prevent cross-contamination, with patient and healthy donor samples processed together. Using the immunoSEQ multiplex PCR, TCRB sequences were amplified from cDNA into 87-bp fragments spanning the CDR3 region. Amplicons were sequenced on the Illumina HiSeq platform. As for the authors' bioinformatics: Synthetic template baselines were used to correct PCR bias computationally, reads within Hamming distance 2 were collapsed, and singletons that could not be merged were discarded. By aligning reads against IMGT, V, D and J genes, CDR3 length, and insertions or deletions at six rearrangement sites were assigned. Clonotype counts were normalized to sorted cell number within each subset before computing true diversity and Gini coefficients with the tcR R package. The overlap coefficient, calculated on TCRB nucleotide sequences, was used to quantify repertoire sharing. Out-of-frame TCRB sequences from naive cells were analyzed as a proxy for the pre-selection repertoire. This is the immuneACCESS table as TCRdb keeps it, with only in-frame sequences that have V and J called. A part of the clones is gone; compared with another copy, unresolved V genes explain less than half, and the rest is unexplained. V and J calls and clone size follow that table, whereas D and trimming were derived from the DNA. The sample table contains under 950,000 clones; only one count was recorded for roughly a sixth of them. 0.02% to 0.025% of the sample is in the top ten clones.

This sequence originates from a woman aged 18-30 years in good health. Sequenced material: naive CD4+ T cells from blood. Taken with the paper, the label for cell subset or site translates to: true naive CD4+ T cells. The rearranged chain carries TRBV28 and TRBJ1-1, with the D gene not confidently named. The nucleotides are TGTGCCAGCAGCACCTTAGGATATCGCCTTCGGCCGCAAGCTATGAACACTGAAGCTTTCTTT. This gives the protein CASSTLGYRLRPQAMNTEAFF.